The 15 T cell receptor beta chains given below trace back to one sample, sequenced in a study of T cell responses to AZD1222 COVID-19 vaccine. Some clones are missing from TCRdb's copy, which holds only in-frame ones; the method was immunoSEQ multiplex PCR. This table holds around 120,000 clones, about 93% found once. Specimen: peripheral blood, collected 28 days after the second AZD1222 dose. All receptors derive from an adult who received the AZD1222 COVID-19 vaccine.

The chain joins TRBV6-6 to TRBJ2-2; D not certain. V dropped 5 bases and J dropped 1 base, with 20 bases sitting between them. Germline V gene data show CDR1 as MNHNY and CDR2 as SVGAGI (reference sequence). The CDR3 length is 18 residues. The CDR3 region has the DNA TGTGCCAGCAGTAGATACCCGCGAGTTGCGGAGAACACCGGGGAGCTGTTTTTT. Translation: CASSRYPRVAENTGELFF.

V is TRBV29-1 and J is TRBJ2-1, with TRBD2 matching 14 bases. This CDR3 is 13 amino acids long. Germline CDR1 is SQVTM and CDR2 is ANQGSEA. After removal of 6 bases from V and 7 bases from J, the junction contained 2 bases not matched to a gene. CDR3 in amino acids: CSVRTSGGNEQFF. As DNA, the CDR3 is TGCAGCGTCAGGACTAGCGGGGGGAATGAGCAGTTCTTC.

CDR3: CASSERGSEPPLHF. The CDR3 DNA is TGTGCCAGCAGTGAACGGGGCTCAGAACCACCCCTCCACTTT. The chain recombines TRBV6-1 with TRBJ1-6; possibly TRBD1 for D (5 bases). V was clipped by 2 bases and J by 11 bases, with 13 bases between them. The CDR3 has 14 amino acids. The germline V gene encodes CDR1 MNHNS and CDR2 SASEGT.

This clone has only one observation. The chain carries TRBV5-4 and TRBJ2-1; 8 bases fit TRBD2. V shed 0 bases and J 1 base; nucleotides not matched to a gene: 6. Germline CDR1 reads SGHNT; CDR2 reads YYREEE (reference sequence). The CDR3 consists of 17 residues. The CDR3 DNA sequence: TGTGCCAGCAGCTTGGGTTATCGGGGGGGGTCCTACAATGAGCAGTTCTTC. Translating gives CASSLGYRGGSYNEQFF.

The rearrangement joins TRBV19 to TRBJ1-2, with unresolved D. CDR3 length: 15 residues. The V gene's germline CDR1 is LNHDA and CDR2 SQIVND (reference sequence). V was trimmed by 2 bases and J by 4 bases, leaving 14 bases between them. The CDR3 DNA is TGTGCCAGTAGTATAAGCCTGGGGTCTGGCTATGGCTACACCTTC. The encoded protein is CASSISLGSGYGYTF.

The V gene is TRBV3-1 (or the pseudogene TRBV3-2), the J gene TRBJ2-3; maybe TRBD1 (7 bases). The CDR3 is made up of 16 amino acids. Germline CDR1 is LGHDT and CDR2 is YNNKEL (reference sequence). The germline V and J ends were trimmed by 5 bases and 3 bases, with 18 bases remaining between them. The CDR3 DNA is TGTGCCAGCAGCTCTCCCGGAGGGGGCGGGACAGATACGCAGTATTTT. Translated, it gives CASSSPGGGGTDTQYF.

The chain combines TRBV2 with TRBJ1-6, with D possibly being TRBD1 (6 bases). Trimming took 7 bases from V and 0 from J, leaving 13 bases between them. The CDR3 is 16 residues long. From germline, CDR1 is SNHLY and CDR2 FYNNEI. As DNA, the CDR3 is TGTGCCAGCACCGGGACATTTAGCTCCTATAATTCACCCCTCCACTTT. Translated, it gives CASTGTFSSYNSPLHF.

The CDR3 reads CASSGTGLTF. CDR3 nucleotide sequence: TGTGCCAGCAGTGGGACAGGACTTACCTTC. V and J are TRBV28 and TRBJ1-2; 8 bases map to TRBD1. Germline CDR1 reads MDHEN; CDR2 reads SYDVKM. The CDR3 length is 10 residues. V lost 5 bases, J lost 14 bases, and 4 bases stayed unmatched.

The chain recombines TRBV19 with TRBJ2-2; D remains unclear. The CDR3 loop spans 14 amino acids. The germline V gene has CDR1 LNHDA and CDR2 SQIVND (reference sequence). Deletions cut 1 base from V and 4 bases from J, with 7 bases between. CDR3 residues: CASSIGWATGELFF. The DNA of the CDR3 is TGTGCCAGTAGTATAGGTTGGGCCACCGGGGAGCTGTTTTTT.

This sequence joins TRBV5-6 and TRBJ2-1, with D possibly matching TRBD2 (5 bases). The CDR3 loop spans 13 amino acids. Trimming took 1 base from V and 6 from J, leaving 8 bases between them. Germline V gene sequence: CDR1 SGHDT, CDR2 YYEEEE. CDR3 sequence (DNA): TGTGCCAGCAGCTTGCAGCGGAGCAATGAGCAGTTCTTC. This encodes CASSLQRSNEQFF.

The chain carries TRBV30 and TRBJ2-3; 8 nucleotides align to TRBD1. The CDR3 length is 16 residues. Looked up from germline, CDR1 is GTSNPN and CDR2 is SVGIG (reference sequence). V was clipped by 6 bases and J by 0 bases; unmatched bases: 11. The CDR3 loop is CACLTGAGGSTDTQYF. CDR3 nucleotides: TGTGCCTGCCTAACCGGGGCAGGGGGCAGCACAGATACGCAGTATTTT.

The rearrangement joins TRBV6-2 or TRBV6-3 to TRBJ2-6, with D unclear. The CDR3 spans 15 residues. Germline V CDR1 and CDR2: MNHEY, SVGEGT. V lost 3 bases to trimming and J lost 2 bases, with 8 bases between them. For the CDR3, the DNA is TGTGCCAGCAGTTATCAAGAGGCTGGGGCCAACGTCCTGACTTTC. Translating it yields CASSYQEAGANVLTF.

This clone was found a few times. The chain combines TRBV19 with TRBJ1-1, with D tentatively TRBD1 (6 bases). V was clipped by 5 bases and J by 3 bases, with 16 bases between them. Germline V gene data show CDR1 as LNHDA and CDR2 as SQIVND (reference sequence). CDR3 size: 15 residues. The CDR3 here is CASSPGDRLYTEAFF. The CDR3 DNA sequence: TGTGCCAGTAGTCCCGGAGACAGGTTATACACTGAAGCTTTCTTT.

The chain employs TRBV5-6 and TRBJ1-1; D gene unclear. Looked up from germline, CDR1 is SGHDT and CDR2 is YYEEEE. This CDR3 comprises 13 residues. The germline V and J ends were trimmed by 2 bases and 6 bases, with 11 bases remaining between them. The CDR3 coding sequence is TGTGCCAGCAGCTTCCCTTTGTTAGCTGAAGCTTTCTTT. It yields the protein CASSFPLLAEAFF. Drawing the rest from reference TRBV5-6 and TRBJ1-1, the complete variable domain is DAGVTQSPTHLIKTRGQQVTLRCSPKSGHDTVSWYQQALGQGPQFIFQYYEEEERQRGNFPDRFSGHQFPNYSSELNVNALLLGDSALYLCASSFPLLAEAFFGQGTRLTVV.

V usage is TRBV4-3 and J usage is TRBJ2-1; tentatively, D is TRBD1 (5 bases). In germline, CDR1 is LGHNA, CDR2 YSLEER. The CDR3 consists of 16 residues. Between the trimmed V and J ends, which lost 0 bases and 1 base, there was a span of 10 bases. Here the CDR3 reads CASSQDWAGSYNEQFF. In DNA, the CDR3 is TGCGCCAGCAGCCAAGATTGGGCAGGGTCCTACAATGAGCAGTTCTTC.